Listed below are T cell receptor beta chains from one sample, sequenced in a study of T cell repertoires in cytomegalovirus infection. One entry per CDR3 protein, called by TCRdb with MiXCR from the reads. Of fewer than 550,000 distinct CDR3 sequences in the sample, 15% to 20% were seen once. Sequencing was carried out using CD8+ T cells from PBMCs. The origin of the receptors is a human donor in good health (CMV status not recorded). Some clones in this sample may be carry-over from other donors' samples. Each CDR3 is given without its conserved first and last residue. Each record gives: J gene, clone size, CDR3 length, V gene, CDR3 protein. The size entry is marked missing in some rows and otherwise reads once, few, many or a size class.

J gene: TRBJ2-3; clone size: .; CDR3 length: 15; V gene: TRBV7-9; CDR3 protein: ASSLIRTGMGTDTQY
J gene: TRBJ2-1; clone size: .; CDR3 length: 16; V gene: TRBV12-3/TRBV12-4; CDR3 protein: ASSPRTSGGSSYNEQF
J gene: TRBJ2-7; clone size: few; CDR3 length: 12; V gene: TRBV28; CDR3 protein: ASSSYRDTYEQY
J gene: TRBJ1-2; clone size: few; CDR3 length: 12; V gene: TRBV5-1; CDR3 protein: ASSLVPGDYGYT
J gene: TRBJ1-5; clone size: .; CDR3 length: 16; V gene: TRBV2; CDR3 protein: ASSLTRKPEIGNQPQH
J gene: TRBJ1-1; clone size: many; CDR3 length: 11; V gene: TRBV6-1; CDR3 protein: ASIGRGNTEAF
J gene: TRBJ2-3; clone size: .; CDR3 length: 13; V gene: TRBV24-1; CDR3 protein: ATSDPRRRGDTQY
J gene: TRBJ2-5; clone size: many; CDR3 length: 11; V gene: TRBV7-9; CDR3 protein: ASRPVTQETQY
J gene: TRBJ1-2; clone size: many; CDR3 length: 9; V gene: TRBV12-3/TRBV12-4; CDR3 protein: ASSHLDGYT
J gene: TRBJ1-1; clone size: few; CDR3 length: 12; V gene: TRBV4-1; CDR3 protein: ASSPSGLNTEAF
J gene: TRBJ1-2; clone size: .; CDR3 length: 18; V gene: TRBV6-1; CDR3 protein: ASSTVQGTRDPLPLWGYT
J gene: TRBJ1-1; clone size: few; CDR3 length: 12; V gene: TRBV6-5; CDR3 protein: ASSYSVGGTEAF
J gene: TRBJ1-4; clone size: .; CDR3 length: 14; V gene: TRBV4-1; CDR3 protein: ASSHPRGGENEKLF
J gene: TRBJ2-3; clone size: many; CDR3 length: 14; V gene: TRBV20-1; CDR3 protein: SARDRDDLGTDTQY
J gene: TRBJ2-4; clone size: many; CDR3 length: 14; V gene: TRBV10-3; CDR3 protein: AISPGTELAKNIQY
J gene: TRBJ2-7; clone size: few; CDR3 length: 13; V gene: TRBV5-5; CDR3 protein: ASSLERTGWDEQY
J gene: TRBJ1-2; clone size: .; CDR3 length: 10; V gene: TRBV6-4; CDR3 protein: ARSARDYGYT